This T cell receptor beta chain was observed in a study of blood T cell repertoires in COVID-19. On the study more broadly: Acute and convalescent COVID-19 specimens originated in the United States, Italy and Spain. Sample material is recorded as cDNA or gDNA derived from T cells, B-cell-depleted T cells, or PBMCs.

Original processing notes: Amplification with reference gene primers provided the estimates of nucleated cell counts. TCRdb's table, derived via immunoSEQ multiplex PCR, lists solely in-frame clones and lacks some. V and J calls plus clone size are reproduced from that table; the DNA served to infer D and trimming. This sample has 200,000 or so clones, with roughly three quarters found just once. V was clipped by 5 bases and J by 2 bases, with 13 bases between them. The CDR3 runs to 14 residues. The germline V gene encodes CDR1 SEHNR and CDR2 FQNEAQ (reference sequence). This sequence was found in a man aged 55 to 70 with active or convalescent COVID-19. The specimen was peripheral blood. The chain joins TRBV7-9 to TRBJ2-7, with a tentative D call TRBD1 (5 bases). CDR3 DNA sequence: TGTGCCAGCAGCCCGTTGGGGCTGGCCTACGAGCAGTACTTC. Protein: CASSPLGLAYEQYF. Together with reference TRBV7-9 and TRBJ2-7, the CDR3 gives the full variable domain: DTGVSQNPRHKITKRGQNVTFRCDPISEHNRLYWYRQTLGQGPEFLTYFQNEAQLEKSRLLSDRFSAERPKGSFSTLEIQRTEQGDSAMYLCASSPLGLAYEQYFGPGTRLTVT.